The 10 T cell receptor beta chains reported below all come from one sample, sequenced in a study of Ad26.COV2.S vaccination and SARS-CoV-2 variants. Sequencing was performed with immunoSEQ multiplex PCR; in TCRdb, only in-frame clones are kept and a portion is missing. Of about 480,000 clones detected, roughly nine tenths appear once; the ten largest clones hold about 13%. The treatment was: some 20 received Ad26.COV2.S at low or high dose, single or two shots; about 5 received placebo; per-sample allocation not given. Day 63 after the first vaccine or placebo injection was the time point for sampling. Sequencing used peripheral blood, obtained in a trial of Ad26.COV2.S vaccine versus placebo. The receptors stem from a person aged 18-60 years who received the Ad26.COV2.S COVID-19 vaccine or a placebo.

This chain links TRBV28 with TRBJ1-2, with D tentatively TRBD1 (5 bases). The V gene's germline CDR1 is MDHEN and CDR2 SYDVKM. The V gene lost 5 bases and the J gene lost 4 bases, with 14 bases spanning the gap. This CDR3 has 14 amino acids. The CDR3 protein is CASSRLGGSYGYTF. The CDR3 nucleotides read TGTGCCAGCAGTCGGCTCGGGGGGTCCTATGGCTACACCTTC.

This clone was counted a single time. The rearrangement links TRBV21-1 to TRBJ1-2. TRBV21-1 is recorded as a pseudogene. The CDR3 covers 18 residues. In DNA, the CDR3 is TGTGCCAGCAGCATACGTAAGATGGACTACAGCAGGGATTATGGCTACACCTTC. Translation: CASSIRKMDYSRDYGYTF.

The chain employs TRBV7-9 and TRBJ1-2, with a possible D match to TRBD1 (6 bases). V was cut by 5 bases and J by 0 bases, with 19 bases left in between. This CDR3 region has 17 residues. CDR1 is SEHNR and CDR2 is FQNEAQ in the germline V gene (reference sequence). Written as DNA, the CDR3 is TGTGCCAGCAGCAAGACCGGGACACCCCTAACTAACTATGGCTACACCTTC. Translation gives CASSKTGTPLTNYGYTF.

The chain links TRBV4-3 to TRBJ1-2; D unresolved. Germline-derived CDR1 and CDR2 are LGHNA and YSLEER. The CDR3 extends over 16 amino acids. V lost 5 bases and J 7 bases, leaving 23 bases between the germline ends. CDR3 sequence reads: CASSDSIAPNRAGYTF. DNA of the CDR3: TGCGCCAGCAGCGACTCAATTGCCCCAAACCGGGCTGGCTACACCTTC.

This clone turned up a few times. The J gene is TRBJ2-7, the V gene TRBV18; 8 nucleotides agree with TRBD2. The CDR3 runs to 16 residues. The ends lost 6 bases at V and 6 bases at J; junction bases unmatched: 16. The germline V gene encodes CDR1 KGHSH and CDR2 LQKENI. This chain's CDR3 is CASSDDSGLVTGEQYF. The CDR3 DNA follows: TGTGCCAGCTCTGACGACTCGGGACTAGTTACGGGCGAGCAGTACTTC.

As for this clone: Other DNA sequences in the same sample also yield this CDR3. This chain connects TRBV11-3 to TRBJ2-1; tentative D call: TRBD1 (5 bases). This CDR3 comprises 15 residues. From germline, CDR1 is SGHNT and CDR2 YENEEA. V was clipped by 1 base and J by 0 bases, with 7 bases between them. CDR3 sequence: CASSLGGSSYNEQFF. The CDR3 region has the DNA TGTGCCAGCAGCTTAGGGGGCAGCTCCTACAATGAGCAGTTCTTC.

The chain carries TRBV29-1 and TRBJ1-2; D unresolved. V was cut by 3 bases and J by 8 bases, with 7 bases left in between. Germline V gene sequence: CDR1 SQVTM, CDR2 ANQGSEA. The length of the CDR3 is 10 residues. CDR3 protein: CSVDSSGYTF. The CDR3 coding sequence is TGCAGCGTTGACAGCAGCGGCTACACCTTC.

This chain links TRBV6-2 or TRBV6-3 with TRBJ1-2; D gene unclear. V was cut by 2 bases and J by 4 bases, with 5 bases left in between. The CDR3 is made up of 12 amino acids. CDR1 and CDR2 (germline): MNHEY, SVGEGT. CDR3 DNA: TGTGCCAGCAGTTACGGGATCTATGGCTACACCTTC. This gives the protein CASSYGIYGYTF.

The chain employs TRBV29-1 and TRBJ1-3; D may be TRBD1 (5 bases). The germline V gene encodes CDR1 SQVTM and CDR2 ANQGSEA. The CDR3 extends over 17 amino acids. Trimming removed 6 bases from V and 0 bases from J, with 21 bases in between. The DNA for the CDR3 is TGCAGCGTCGCGGAGTGGGGACGGACGAGCTCTGGAAACACCATATATTTT. This sequence encodes CSVAEWGRTSSGNTIYF.

V usage is TRBV29-1 and J usage is TRBJ2-1; 9 nucleotides match TRBD2. The CDR3 is made up of 15 amino acids. Losses at the gene ends were 7 bases for V and 6 bases for J; bases not matched to a gene: 13. Germline V gene data show CDR1 as SQVTM and CDR2 as ANQGSEA. For the CDR3, the DNA is TGCAGCGCCCTGCCGGCTAGCGGGATCCGCAATGAGCAGTTCTTC. Translated, it gives CSALPASGIRNEQFF.